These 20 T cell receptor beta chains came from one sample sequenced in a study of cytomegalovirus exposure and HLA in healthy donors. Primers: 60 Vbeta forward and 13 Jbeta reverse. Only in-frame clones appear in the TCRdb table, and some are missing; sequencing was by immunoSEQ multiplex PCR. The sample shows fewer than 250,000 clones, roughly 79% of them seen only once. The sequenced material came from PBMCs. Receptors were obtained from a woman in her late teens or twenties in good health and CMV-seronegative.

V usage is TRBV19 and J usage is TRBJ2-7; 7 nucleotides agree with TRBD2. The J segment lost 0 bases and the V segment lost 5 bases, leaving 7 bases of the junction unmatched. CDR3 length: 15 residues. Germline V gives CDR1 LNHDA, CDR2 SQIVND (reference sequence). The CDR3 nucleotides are TGTGCCAGTAGTGCATATGGGACTACCTCCTACGAGCAGTACTTC. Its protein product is CASSAYGTTSYEQYF.

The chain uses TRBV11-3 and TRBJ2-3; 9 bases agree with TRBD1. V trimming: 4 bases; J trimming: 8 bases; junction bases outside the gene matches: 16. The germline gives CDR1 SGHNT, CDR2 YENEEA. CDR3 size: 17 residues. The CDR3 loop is CASSSGDRADIGGTQYF. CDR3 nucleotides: TGTGCCAGCAGCTCTGGGGACAGGGCGGACATTGGTGGTACGCAGTATTTT.

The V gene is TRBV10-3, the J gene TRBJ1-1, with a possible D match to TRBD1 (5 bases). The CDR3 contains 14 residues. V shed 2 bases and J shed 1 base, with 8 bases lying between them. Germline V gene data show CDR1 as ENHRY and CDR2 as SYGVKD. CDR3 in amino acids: CAISEADRNTEAFF. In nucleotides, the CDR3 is TGTGCCATCAGTGAGGCCGACAGGAACACTGAAGCTTTCTTT.

This CDR3 is CASSGTQHNSPLHF. CDR3 bases: TGTGCCAGCAGCGGGACACAGCATAATTCACCCCTCCACTTT. The V gene is TRBV25-1, the J gene TRBJ1-6; D is possibly TRBD1 (6 bases). Germline CDR1 reads MGHDK; CDR2 reads SYGVNS. Trimming removed 6 bases at V and 5 bases at J, with 11 bases between. CDR3 size: 14 residues.

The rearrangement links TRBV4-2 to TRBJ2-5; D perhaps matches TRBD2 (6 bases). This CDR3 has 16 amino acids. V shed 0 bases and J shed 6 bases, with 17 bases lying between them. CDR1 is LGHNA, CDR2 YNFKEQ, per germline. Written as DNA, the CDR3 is TGTGCCAGCAGCCAAGAAGAAGGGGCGGGACTTAAGACCCAGTACTTC. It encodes CASSQEEGAGLKTQYF.

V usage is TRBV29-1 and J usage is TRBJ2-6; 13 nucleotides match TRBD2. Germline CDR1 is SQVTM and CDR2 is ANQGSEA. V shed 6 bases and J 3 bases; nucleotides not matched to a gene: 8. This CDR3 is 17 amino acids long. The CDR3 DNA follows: TGCAGCGTCCAACTAGCGGGAGGGGTGGGTGGGGCCAACGTCCTGACTTTC. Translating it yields CSVQLAGGVGGANVLTF.

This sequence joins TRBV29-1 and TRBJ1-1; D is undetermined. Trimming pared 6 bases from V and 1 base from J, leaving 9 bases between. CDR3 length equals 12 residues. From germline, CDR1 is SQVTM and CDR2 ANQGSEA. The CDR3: CSVLRGNTEAFF. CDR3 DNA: TGCAGCGTACTACGGGGGAACACTGAAGCTTTCTTT.

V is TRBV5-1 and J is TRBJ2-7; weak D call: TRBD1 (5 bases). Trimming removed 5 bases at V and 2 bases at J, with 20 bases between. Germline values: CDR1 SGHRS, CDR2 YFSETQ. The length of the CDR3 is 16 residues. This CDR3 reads CASSTWKDKGTYEQYF. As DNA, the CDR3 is TGCGCCAGCAGTACTTGGAAGGACAAGGGCACCTACGAGCAGTACTTC.

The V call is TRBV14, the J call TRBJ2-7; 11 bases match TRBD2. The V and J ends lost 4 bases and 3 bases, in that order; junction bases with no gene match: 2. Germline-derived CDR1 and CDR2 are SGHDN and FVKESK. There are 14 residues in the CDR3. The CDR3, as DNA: TGTGCCAGCAGCCCACTAGCGGGAGTCTACGAGCAGTACTTC. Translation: CASSPLAGVYEQYF.

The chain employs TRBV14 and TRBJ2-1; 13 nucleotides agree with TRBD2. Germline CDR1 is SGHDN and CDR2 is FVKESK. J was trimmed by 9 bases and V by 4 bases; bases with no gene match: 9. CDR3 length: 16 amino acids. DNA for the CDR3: TGTGCCAGCAGCCTTACACTAGCGGGAGGGCCTCCTGAGCAGTTCTTC. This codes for CASSLTLAGGPPEQFF.

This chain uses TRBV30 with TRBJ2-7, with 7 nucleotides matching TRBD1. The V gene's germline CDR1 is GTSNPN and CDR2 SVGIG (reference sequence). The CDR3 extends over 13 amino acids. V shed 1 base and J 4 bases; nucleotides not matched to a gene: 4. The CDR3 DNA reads TGTGCCTGGAGTGGTGCAGGGGGTTACGAGCAGTACTTC. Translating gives CAWSGAGGYEQYF.

The CDR3: CASSVAREQPQHF. The CDR3 DNA reads as TGTGCCAGCAGTGTGGCCAGGGAACAGCCCCAGCATTTT. The chain uses TRBV2 and TRBJ1-5; D is possibly TRBD1 (5 bases). V lost 4 bases, J lost 7 bases, and 11 bases lay in between. This CDR3 has 13 residues. Germline CDR1 SNHLY, CDR2 FYNNEI.

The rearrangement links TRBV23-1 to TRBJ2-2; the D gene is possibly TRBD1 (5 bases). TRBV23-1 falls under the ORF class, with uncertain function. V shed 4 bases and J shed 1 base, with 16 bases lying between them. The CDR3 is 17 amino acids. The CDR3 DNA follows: TGCGCCAGCAGTCCCTACGGAAGCAGGGAGAACACCGGGGAGCTGTTTTTT. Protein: CASSPYGSRENTGELFF.

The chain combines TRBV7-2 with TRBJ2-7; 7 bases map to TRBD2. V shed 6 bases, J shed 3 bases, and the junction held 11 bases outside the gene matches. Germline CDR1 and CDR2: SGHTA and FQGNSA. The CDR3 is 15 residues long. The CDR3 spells CASSSGSGWDYEQYF. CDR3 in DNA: TGTGCCAGCAGTTCAGGTAGCGGGTGGGACTACGAGCAGTACTTC. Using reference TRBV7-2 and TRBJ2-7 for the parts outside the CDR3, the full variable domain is GAGVSQSPSNKVTEKGKDVELRCDPISGHTALYWYRQSLGQGLEFLIYFQGNSAPDKSGLPSDRFSAERTGGSVSTLTIQRTQQEDSAVYLCASSSGSGWDYEQYFGPGTRLTVT.

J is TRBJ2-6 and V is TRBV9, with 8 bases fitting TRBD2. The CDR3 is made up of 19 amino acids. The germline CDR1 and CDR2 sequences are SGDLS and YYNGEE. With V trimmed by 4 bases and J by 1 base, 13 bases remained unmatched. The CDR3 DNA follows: TGTGCCAGCAGCCAAAGTATCGAGCGGGGGCGGTCTGGGGCCAACGTCCTGACTTTC. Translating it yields CASSQSIERGRSGANVLTF. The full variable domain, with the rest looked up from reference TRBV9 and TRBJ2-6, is DSGVTQTPKHLITATGQRVTLRCSPRSGDLSVYWYQQSLDQGLQFLIQYYNGEERAKGNILERFSAQQFPDLHSELNLSSLELGDSALYFCASSQSIERGRSGANVLTFGAGSRLTVL.

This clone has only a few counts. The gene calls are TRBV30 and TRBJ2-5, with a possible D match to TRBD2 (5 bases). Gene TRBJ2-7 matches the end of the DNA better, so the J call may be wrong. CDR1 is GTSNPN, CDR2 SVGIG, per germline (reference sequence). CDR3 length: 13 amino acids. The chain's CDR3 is CAWSTGLYYEQYF. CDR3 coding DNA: TGTGCCTGGAGTACCGGACTGTACTACGAGCAGTACTTC.

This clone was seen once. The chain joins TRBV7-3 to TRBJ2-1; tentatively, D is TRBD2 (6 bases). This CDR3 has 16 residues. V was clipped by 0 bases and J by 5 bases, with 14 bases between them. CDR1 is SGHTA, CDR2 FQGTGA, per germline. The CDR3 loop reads CASSLTGTLRHNEQFF. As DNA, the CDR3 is TGTGCCAGCAGCTTAACCGGGACTCTGCGCCACAATGAGCAGTTCTTC.

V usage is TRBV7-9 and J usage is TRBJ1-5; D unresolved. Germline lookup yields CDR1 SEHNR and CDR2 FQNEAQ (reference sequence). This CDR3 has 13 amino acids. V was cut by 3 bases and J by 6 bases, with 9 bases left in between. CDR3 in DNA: TGTGCCAGCAGCTTTGCCGACATTCAGCCCCAGCATTTT. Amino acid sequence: CASSFADIQPQHF. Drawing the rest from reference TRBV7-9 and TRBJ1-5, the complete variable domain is DTGVSQNPRHKITKRGQNVTFRCDPISEHNRLYWYRQTLGQGPEFLTYFQNEAQLEKSRLLSDRFSAERPKGSFSTLEIQRTEQGDSAMYLCASSFADIQPQHFGDGTRLSIL.

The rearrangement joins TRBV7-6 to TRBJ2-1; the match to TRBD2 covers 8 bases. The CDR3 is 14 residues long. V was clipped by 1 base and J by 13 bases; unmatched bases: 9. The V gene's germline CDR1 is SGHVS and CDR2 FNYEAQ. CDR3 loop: CASSLGGVAGGQFF. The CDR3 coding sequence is TGTGCCAGCAGCTTAGGGGGCGTGGCGGGGGGCCAGTTCTTC.

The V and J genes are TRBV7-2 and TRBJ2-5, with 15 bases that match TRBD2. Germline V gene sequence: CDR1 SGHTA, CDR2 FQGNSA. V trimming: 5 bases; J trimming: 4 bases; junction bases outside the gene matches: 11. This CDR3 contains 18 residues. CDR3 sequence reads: CASSPRTSGRAVGETQYF. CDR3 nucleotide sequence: TGTGCCAGCAGCCCAAGGACTAGCGGGAGGGCGGTGGGAGAGACCCAGTACTTC.